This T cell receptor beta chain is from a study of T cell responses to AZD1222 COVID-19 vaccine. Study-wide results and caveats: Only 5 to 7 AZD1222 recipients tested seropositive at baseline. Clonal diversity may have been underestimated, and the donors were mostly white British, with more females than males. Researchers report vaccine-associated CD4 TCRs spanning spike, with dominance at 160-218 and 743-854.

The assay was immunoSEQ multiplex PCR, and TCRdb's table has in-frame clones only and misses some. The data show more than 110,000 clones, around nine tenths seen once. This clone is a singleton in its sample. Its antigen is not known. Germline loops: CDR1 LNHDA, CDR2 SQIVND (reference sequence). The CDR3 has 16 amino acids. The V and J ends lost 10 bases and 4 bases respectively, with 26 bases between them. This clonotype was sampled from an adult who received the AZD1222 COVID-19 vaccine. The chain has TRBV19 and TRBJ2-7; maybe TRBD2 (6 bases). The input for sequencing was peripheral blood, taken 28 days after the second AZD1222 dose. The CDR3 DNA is TGTGCCACGAAACTCCGTTACGGGACTGTGACTTACGAGCAGTACTTC. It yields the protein CATKLRYGTVTYEQYF.